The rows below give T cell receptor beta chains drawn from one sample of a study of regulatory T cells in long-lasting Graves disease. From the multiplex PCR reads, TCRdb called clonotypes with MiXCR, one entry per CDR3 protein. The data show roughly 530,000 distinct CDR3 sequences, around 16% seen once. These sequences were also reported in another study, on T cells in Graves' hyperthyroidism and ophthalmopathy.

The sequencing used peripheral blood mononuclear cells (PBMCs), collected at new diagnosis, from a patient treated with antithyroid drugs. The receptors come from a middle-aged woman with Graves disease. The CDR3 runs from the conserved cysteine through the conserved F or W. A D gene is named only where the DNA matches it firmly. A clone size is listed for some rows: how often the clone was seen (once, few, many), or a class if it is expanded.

cdr3_nt: TGTGCCAGCAGCCAAGCAATAGGGTCTGGAAACACCATATATTTT
cdr3_aa: CASSQAIGSGNTIYF
v_call: TRBV3-1
d_call: .
clone_size: few
j_call: TRBJ1-3

cdr3_nt: TGTGCCAGCAGTTCACCTAGGGATTCACCCCTCCACTTT
cdr3_aa: CASSSPRDSPLHF
v_call: TRBV6-9
d_call: .
clone_size: many
j_call: TRBJ1-6

cdr3_nt: TGTGCCAGCAGCCAAGATCCGACGGCGCAGGAGACCCAGTACTTC
cdr3_aa: CASSQDPTAQETQYF
v_call: TRBV3-1
d_call: .
clone_size: few
j_call: TRBJ2-5

cdr3_nt: TGTGCCGGGAAGAACAGGGAAGGGCCCGCTTACAATGAGCAGTTCTTC
cdr3_aa: CAGKNREGPAYNEQFF
v_call: TRBV30
d_call: .
clone_size: few
j_call: TRBJ2-1

cdr3_nt: TGTGCCAGCAGCTGGGACAGGGGTGGCACTGAAGCTTTCTTT
cdr3_aa: CASSWDRGGTEAFF
v_call: TRBV11-2
d_call: TRBD1
clone_size: many
j_call: TRBJ1-1

cdr3_nt: TGTGCCAGCAGCCAAACACCCGGGAAGAACACTGAAGCTTTCTTT
cdr3_aa: CASSQTPGKNTEAFF
v_call: TRBV3-1
d_call: .
clone_size: many
j_call: TRBJ1-1

cdr3_nt: TGCGCCAGCAGCCAAGATATGACAGGGACTTACGAGCAGTACTTC
cdr3_aa: CASSQDMTGTYEQYF
v_call: TRBV4-1
d_call: .
clone_size: .
j_call: TRBJ2-7

cdr3_nt: TGTGCCAGCAGTCTACCGGATTCCCACTCCTACAATGAGCAGTTCTTC
cdr3_aa: CASSLPDSHSYNEQFF
v_call: TRBV12-3/TRBV12-4
d_call: .
clone_size: many
j_call: TRBJ2-1

cdr3_nt: TGCAGTGCCCGGGTCCCGAATAATGAAAAACTGTTTTTT
cdr3_aa: CSARVPNNEKLFF
v_call: TRBV20-1
d_call: .
clone_size: many
j_call: TRBJ1-4

cdr3_nt: TGTGCCAGCAGTTACTCGAGCCGGAACGAGCAGTTCTTC
cdr3_aa: CASSYSSRNEQFF
v_call: TRBV6-5
d_call: .
clone_size: many
j_call: TRBJ2-1

cdr3_nt: TGTGCCAGCAGCCTAGCCGAGGAGCGATATAACTTC
cdr3_aa: CASSLAEERYNF
v_call: TRBV11-2
d_call: .
clone_size: few
j_call: TRBJ2-7

cdr3_nt: TGTGCCAGCAGCCGACTCGACGGGAACTATGGCTACACCTTC
cdr3_aa: CASSRLDGNYGYTF
v_call: TRBV13
d_call: .
clone_size: many
j_call: TRBJ1-2

cdr3_nt: TGTGCCAGCAGGGCCGACATTTTCGGTAATTCACCCCTCCACTTT
cdr3_aa: CASRADIFGNSPLHF
v_call: TRBV6-1
d_call: .
clone_size: few
j_call: TRBJ1-6

cdr3_nt: TGCAGTGCTAGAGTTTCGGGTCTTCAAGAGACCCAGTACTTC
cdr3_aa: CSARVSGLQETQYF
v_call: TRBV20-1
d_call: .
clone_size: many
j_call: TRBJ2-5

cdr3_nt: TGCAGTGCTAGAGAAGGGGGACAGACTCTAGATACGCAGTATTTT
cdr3_aa: CSAREGGQTLDTQYF
v_call: TRBV20-1
d_call: TRBD1
clone_size: .
j_call: TRBJ2-3

cdr3_nt: TGTGCCAGTAGCCTCAGGACAGGGCCCCACGAGCAGTACTTC
cdr3_aa: CASSLRTGPHEQYF
v_call: TRBV19
d_call: TRBD1
clone_size: .
j_call: TRBJ2-7

cdr3_nt: TGTGCCAGCAGCCTCCGGGACGGAAATTCACCCCTCCACTTT
cdr3_aa: CASSLRDGNSPLHF
v_call: TRBV3-1
d_call: .
clone_size: many
j_call: TRBJ1-6

cdr3_nt: TGTGCCAGCAGCTCGCAAAGCAGGGGGCTGACGGATACTGAAGCTTTCTTT
cdr3_aa: CASSSQSRGLTDTEAFF
v_call: TRBV13
d_call: TRBD1
clone_size: .
j_call: TRBJ1-1

cdr3_nt: TGCGCCAGCAGCTTGGAAGGGGGAGTTAACACTGAAGCTTTCTTT
cdr3_aa: CASSLEGGVNTEAFF
v_call: TRBV5-1
d_call: .
clone_size: many
j_call: TRBJ1-1

cdr3_nt: TGTGCCAGCACCAAAGGGGCCGTATCCTACGAGCAGTACTTC
cdr3_aa: CASTKGAVSYEQYF
v_call: TRBV9
d_call: .
clone_size: .
j_call: TRBJ2-7

cdr3_nt: TGCGCCAGCAGCCAAGACACAGGGAGGGAAAAACTGTTTTTT
cdr3_aa: CASSQDTGREKLFF
v_call: TRBV4-1
d_call: .
clone_size: .
j_call: TRBJ1-4

cdr3_nt: TGTGCCAGCAGTCCGGGACTAGCGGGAGGGGGGAAGGACTCCTACAATGAGCAGTTCTTC
cdr3_aa: CASSPGLAGGGKDSYNEQFF
v_call: TRBV12-3/TRBV12-4
d_call: TRBD2
clone_size: many
j_call: TRBJ2-1

cdr3_nt: TGTGCCAGCAGCGTAGATTGGGCTGGGGCCAACGTCCTGACTTTC
cdr3_aa: CASSVDWAGANVLTF
v_call: TRBV9
d_call: .
clone_size: .
j_call: TRBJ2-6

cdr3_nt: TGTGCCAGCAGTTTTGCTCTCCAGCCCCAGCATTTT
cdr3_aa: CASSFALQPQHF
v_call: TRBV12-3/TRBV12-4
d_call: .
clone_size: many
j_call: TRBJ1-5

cdr3_nt: TGTGCCAGCAGTGACAGGGGTGGCTACACCTTC
cdr3_aa: CASSDRGGYTF
v_call: TRBV12-3/TRBV12-4
d_call: TRBD1
clone_size: many
j_call: TRBJ1-2

cdr3_nt: TGTGCCAGCAGCTTAGTACAGCACCAAGAGACCCAGTACTTC
cdr3_aa: CASSLVQHQETQYF
v_call: TRBV7-8
d_call: .
clone_size: .
j_call: TRBJ2-5

cdr3_nt: TGTGCCAGCAGTTCGGACTGGGCTAGCACAGATACGCAGTATTTT
cdr3_aa: CASSSDWASTDTQYF
v_call: TRBV12-3/TRBV12-4
d_call: .
clone_size: .
j_call: TRBJ2-3

cdr3_nt: TGTGCCAGCAGTTTGCGGGAATATGGCTACACCTTC
cdr3_aa: CASSLREYGYTF
v_call: TRBV28
d_call: .
clone_size: many
j_call: TRBJ1-2

cdr3_nt: TGTGCCAGCACCAGATTTGCAAGCTCGCGGAGAAACACAGATACGCAGTATTTT
cdr3_aa: CASTRFASSRRNTDTQYF
v_call: TRBV18
d_call: .
clone_size: .
j_call: TRBJ2-3

cdr3_nt: TGTGCCAGCAGTTACGTGCCTAGCGGGGGCACCGGGGAGCTGTTTTTT
cdr3_aa: CASSYVPSGGTGELFF
v_call: TRBV6-5
d_call: TRBD2
clone_size: few
j_call: TRBJ2-2

cdr3_nt: TGTGCTAGTGGTTTGGTACCGGGGGCGTACCAAGAGACCCAGTACTTC
cdr3_aa: CASGLVPGAYQETQYF
v_call: TRBV12-5
d_call: .
clone_size: many
j_call: TRBJ2-5

cdr3_nt: TGTGCCAGCAGAGGGACAGGGTTGTCACAGCTGTTTTTT
cdr3_aa: CASRGTGLSQLFF
v_call: TRBV27
d_call: TRBD1
clone_size: .
j_call: TRBJ2-2

cdr3_nt: TGCGCCAGCTCACTGACCGGGACAGACCCCATCGAGCAGTACTTC
cdr3_aa: CASSLTGTDPIEQYF
v_call: TRBV5-1
d_call: TRBD1
clone_size: many
j_call: TRBJ2-7

cdr3_nt: TGTGCCAGCAGCCGCACCGCTTGGGAGCTGTTTTTT
cdr3_aa: CASSRTAWELFF
v_call: TRBV7-9
d_call: .
clone_size: .
j_call: TRBJ2-2

cdr3_nt: TGTGCCAGCAGCTTAGACCGAGCGGGGAGCTCCTACAATGAGCAGTTCTTC
cdr3_aa: CASSLDRAGSSYNEQFF
v_call: TRBV11-2
d_call: TRBD2
clone_size: many
j_call: TRBJ2-1

cdr3_nt: TGTGCCAGCAGTGAAGCCCCTCATCTCCTCACTGAAGCTTTCTTT
cdr3_aa: CASSEAPHLLTEAFF
v_call: TRBV2
d_call: .
clone_size: .
j_call: TRBJ1-1

cdr3_nt: TGTGCCTGGAGCAAGGGGGTCTACAATGAGCAGTTCTTC
cdr3_aa: CAWSKGVYNEQFF
v_call: TRBV30
d_call: .
clone_size: many
j_call: TRBJ2-1

cdr3_nt: TGTGCCAGCAGCAACCGGGAACCTTTTGGGGGCGCCGGAAATGAGCAGTTCTTC
cdr3_aa: CASSNREPFGGAGNEQFF
v_call: TRBV7-9
d_call: .
clone_size: many
j_call: TRBJ2-1

cdr3_nt: TGTGCCAGCAGCAGCAGCTACAGGGGGAAGGTCTATAATTCACCCCTCCACTTT
cdr3_aa: CASSSSYRGKVYNSPLHF
v_call: TRBV7-9
d_call: TRBD1
clone_size: .
j_call: TRBJ1-6

cdr3_nt: TGTGCCAGCAGTGACGACAGCACTGAAGCTTTCTTT
cdr3_aa: CASSDDSTEAFF
v_call: TRBV28
d_call: .
clone_size: many
j_call: TRBJ1-1

cdr3_nt: TGTGCCAGCAGTTTTTTTGGGGGGTACGGGATGAACACTGAAGCTTTCTTT
cdr3_aa: CASSFFGGYGMNTEAFF
v_call: TRBV12-3/TRBV12-4
d_call: .
clone_size: many
j_call: TRBJ1-1

cdr3_nt: TGTGCCAGTAGTATAGTACAGGGATTATCCTACGAGCAGTACTTC
cdr3_aa: CASSIVQGLSYEQYF
v_call: TRBV19
d_call: .
clone_size: .
j_call: TRBJ2-7